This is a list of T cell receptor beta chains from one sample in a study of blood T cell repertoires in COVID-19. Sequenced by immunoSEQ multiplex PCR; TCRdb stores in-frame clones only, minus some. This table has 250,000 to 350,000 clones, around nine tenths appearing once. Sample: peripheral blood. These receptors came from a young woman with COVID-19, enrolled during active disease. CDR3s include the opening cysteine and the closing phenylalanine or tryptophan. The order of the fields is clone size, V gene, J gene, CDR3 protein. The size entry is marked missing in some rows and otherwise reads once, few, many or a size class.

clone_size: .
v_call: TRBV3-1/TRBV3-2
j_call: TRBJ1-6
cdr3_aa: CASSSTGSPLHF

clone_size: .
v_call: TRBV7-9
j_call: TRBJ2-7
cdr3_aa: CASSPPGVGSHEQYF

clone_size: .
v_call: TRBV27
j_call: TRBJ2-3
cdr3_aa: CASSTLEIRQSTDTQYF

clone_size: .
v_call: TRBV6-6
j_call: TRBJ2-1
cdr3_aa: CASSYESGGSYNEQFF

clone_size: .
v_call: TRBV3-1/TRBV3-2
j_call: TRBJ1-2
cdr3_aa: CASTQSQRDYGYTF

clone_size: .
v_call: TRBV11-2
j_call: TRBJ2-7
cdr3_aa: CASSLALAASYEQYF

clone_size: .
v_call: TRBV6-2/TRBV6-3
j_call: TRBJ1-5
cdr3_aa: CASSITEGRLSNQPQHF

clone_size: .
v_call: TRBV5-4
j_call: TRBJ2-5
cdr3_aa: CASSGAGGPRETQYF

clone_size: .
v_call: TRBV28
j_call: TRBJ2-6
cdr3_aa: CASSPRPGGANVLTF

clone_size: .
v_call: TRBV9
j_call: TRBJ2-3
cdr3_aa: CASSPLAGDGTDTQYF

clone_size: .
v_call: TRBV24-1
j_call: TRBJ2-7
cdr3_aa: CATSGARDRGIDEQYF

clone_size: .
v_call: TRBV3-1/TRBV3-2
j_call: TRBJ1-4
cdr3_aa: CASSPQGIATNEKLFF

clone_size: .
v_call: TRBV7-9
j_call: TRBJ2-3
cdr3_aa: CASSFGSADTQYF

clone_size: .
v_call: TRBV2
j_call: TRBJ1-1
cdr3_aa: CASSDQGRDTEAFF

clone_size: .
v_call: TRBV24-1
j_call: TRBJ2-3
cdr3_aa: CATSDPGQESDTQYF

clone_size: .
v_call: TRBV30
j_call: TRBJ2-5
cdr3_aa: CAWSGDRGQTQYF

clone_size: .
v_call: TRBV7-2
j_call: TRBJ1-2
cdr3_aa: CASSGGTGAGYGYTF

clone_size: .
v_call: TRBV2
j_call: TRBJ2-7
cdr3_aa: CASSEGTGTHEQYF

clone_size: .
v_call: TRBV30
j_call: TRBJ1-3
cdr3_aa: CAWQATGGRNTIYF

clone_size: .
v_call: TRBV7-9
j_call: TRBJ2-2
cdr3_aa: CASSLGSGSNTGELFF

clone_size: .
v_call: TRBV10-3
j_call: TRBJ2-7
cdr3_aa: CAISGQGDYEQYF

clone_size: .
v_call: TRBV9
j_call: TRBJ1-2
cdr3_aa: CASSVAGYGYTF

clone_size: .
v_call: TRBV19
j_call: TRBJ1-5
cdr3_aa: CASSPATGPQHF

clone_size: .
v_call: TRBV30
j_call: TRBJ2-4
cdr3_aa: CAWSGGELAKNIQYF

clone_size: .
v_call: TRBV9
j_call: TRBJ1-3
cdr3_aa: CASSGESLSGNTIYF

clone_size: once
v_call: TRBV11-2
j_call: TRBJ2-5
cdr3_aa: CASSLGGLMYQETQYF

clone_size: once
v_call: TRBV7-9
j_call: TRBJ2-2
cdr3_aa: CASSLVGGNTGELFF

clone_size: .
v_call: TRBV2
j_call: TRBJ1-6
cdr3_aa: CASSEDGQGRSPLHF

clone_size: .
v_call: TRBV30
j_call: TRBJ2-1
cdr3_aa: CAWSLNEQFF

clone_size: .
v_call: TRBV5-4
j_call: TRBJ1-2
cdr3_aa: CASSLARVANYGYTF

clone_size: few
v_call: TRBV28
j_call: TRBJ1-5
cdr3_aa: CASSLNGQGNIQPQHF

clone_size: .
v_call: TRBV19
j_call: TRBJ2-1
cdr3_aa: CASSIPIGLYNEQFF

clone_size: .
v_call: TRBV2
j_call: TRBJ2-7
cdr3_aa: CASSEGDPGSYEQYF

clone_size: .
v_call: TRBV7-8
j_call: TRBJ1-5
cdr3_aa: CASSSRGGAGNQPQHF

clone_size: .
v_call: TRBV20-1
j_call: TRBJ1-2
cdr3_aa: CSASVDRGYGYTF

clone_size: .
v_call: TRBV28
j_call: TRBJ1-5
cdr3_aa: CASSLSSFGSQPQHF

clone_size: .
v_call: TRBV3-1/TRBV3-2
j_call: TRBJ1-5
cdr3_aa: CASSQEDRGGNQPQHF

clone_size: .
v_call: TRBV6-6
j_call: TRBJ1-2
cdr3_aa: CASSDRVVDGYTF

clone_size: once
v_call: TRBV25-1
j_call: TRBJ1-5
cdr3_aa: CASSEGGLGGNQPQHF

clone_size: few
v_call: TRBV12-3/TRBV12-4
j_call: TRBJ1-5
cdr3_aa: CASSWARNQPQHF

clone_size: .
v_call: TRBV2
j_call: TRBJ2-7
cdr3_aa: CASSEGRTYEQYF

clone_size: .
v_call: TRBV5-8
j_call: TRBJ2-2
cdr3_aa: CASSAGTGETGELFF

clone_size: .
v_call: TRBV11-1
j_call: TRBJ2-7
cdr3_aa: CASSPRDRGLHEQYF

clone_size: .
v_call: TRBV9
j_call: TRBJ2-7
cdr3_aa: CASSVGTGGPYEQYF

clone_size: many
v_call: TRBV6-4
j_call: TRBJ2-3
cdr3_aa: CASSAQGSGSADTQYF

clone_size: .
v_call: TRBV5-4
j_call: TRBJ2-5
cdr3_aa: CASSLKTSGQETQYF

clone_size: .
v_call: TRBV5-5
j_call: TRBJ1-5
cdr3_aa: CASSFVQSNQPQHF